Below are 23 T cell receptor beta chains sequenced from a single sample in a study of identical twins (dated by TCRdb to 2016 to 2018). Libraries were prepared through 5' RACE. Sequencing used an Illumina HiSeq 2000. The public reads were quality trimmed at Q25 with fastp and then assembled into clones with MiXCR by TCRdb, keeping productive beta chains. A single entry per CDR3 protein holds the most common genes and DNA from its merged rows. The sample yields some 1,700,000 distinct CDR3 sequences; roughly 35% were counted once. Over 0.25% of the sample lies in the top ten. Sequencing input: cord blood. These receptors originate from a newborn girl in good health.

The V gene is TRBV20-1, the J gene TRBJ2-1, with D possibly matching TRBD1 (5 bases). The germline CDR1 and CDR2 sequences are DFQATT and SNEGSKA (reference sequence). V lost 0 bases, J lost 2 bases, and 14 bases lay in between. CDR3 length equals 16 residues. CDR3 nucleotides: TGCAGTGCTAGAGACAGGGTTGGGATTGCCTACAATGAGCAGTTCTTC. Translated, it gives CSARDRVGIAYNEQFF.

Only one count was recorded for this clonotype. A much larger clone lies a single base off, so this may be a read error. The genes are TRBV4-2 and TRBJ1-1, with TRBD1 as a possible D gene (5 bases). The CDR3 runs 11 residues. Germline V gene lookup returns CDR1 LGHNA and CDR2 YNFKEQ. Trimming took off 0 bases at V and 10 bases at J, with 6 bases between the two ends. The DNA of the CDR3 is TGTGCCAGCAGCCAAGATGGGGGAGCTTTCTTT. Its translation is CASSQDGGAFF.

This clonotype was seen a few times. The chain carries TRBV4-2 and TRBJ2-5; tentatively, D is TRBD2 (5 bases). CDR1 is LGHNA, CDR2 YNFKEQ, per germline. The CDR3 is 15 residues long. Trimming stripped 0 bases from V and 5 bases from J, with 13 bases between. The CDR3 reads CASSQDGRTGETQYF. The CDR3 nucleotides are TGTGCCAGCAGCCAAGACGGGCGGACGGGGGAGACCCAGTACTTC.

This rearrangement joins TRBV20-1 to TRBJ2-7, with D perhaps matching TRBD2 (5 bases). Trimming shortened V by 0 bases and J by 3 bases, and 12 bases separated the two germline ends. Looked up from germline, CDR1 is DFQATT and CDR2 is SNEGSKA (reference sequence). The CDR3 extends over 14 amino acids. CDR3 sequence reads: CSARDWGDYYEQYF. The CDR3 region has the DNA TGCAGTGCTAGAGATTGGGGAGATTACTACGAGCAGTACTTC.

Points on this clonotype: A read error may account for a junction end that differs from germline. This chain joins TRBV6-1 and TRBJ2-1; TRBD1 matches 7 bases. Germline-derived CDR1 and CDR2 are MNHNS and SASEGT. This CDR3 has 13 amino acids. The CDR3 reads CAIDDRVGYERFF. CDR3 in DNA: TGTGCCATTGACGACAGGGTAGGATATGAGCGGTTCTTC.

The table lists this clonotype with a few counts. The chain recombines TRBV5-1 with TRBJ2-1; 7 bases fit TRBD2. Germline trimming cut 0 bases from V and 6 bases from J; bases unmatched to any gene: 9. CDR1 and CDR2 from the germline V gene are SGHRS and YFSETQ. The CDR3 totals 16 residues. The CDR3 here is CASSLVIGLGSNEQFF. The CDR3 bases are TGCGCCAGCAGCTTGGTAATTGGACTAGGAAGCAATGAGCAGTTCTTC.

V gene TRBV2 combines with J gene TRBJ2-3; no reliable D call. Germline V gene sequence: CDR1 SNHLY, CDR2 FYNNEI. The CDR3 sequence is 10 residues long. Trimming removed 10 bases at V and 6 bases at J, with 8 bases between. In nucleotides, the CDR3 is TGTGCCATCTGGGTGGATACGCAGTATTTT. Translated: CAIWVDTQYF.

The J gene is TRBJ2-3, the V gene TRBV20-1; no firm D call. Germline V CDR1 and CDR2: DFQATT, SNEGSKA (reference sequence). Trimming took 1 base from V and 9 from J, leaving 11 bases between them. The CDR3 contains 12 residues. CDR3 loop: CSARALVATQYF. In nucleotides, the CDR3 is TGCAGTGCTAGAGCGCTAGTCGCCACGCAGTATTTT.

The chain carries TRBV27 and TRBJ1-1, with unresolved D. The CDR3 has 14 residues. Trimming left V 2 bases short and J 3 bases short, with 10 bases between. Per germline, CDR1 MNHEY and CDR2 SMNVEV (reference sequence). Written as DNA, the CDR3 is TGTGCCAGCAGTTTAGGTCCGGGCGACACTGAAGCTTTCTTT. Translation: CASSLGPGDTEAFF.

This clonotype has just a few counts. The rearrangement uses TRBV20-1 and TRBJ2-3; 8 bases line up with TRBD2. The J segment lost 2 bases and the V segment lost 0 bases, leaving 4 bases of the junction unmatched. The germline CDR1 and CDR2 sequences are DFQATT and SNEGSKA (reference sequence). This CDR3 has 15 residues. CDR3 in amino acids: CSARDRGGPTDTQYF. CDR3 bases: TGCAGTGCTAGAGATCGGGGGGGTCCCACAGATACGCAGTATTTT.

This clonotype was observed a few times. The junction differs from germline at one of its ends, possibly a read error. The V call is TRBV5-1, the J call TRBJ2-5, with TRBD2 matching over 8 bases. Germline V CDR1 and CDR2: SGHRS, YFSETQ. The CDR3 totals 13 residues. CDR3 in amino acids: CASSLAGWETQYF. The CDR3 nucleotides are TGTGCCAGCAGCTTAGCGGGGTGGGAGACCCAGTACTTC.

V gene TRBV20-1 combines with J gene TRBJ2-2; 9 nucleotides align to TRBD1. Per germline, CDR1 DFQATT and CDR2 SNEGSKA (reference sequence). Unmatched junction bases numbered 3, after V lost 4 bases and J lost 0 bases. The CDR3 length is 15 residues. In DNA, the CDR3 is TGCAGTGCTATCGGGGACAGGGCGAACACCGGGGAGCTGTTTTTT. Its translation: CSAIGDRANTGELFF.

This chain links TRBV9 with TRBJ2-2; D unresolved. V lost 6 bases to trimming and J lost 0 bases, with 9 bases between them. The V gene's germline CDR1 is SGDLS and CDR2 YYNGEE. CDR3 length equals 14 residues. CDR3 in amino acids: CASTPDPNTGELFF. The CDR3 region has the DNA TGTGCCAGCACTCCGGATCCGAACACCGGGGAGCTGTTTTTT.

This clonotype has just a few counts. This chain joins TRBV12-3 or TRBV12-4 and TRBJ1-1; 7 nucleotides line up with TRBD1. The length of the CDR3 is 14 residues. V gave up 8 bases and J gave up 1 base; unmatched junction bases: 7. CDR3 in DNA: TGTGCCAGCGCTGACAGGGTAGGGAACACTGAAGCTTTCTTT. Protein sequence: CASADRVGNTEAFF.

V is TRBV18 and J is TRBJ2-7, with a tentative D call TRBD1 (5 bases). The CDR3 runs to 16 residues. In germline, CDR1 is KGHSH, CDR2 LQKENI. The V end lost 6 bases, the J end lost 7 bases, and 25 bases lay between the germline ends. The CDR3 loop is CASSQRAQGVGYEQYF. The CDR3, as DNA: TGTGCCAGCTCCCAAAGAGCCCAGGGCGTTGGGTATGAGCAGTACTTC.

Here the CDR3 reads CASSSQPLYEQYF. The CDR3 DNA is TGTGCCAGCAGCTCCCAGCCGCTCTACGAGCAGTACTTC. The chain couples TRBV7-2 to TRBJ2-7; no reliable D call. CDR1 is SGHTA, CDR2 FQGNSA, per germline. This CDR3 contains 13 residues. Trimming removed 4 bases from V and 3 bases from J, with 10 bases in between.

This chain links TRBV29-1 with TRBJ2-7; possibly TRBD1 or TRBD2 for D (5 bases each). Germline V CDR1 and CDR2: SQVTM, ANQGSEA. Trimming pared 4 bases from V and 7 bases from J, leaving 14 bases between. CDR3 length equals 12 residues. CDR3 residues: CSVGGWGNEQYF. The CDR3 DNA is TGCAGCGTTGGGGGGTGGGGCAATGAGCAGTACTTC.

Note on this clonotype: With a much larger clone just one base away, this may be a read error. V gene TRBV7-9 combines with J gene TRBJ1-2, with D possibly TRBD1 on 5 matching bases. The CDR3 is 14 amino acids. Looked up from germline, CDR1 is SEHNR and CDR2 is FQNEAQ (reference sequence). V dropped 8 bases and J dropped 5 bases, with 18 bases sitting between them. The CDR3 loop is CASSWPGPLYGYTF. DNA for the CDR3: TGTGCCAGCTCATGGCCAGGGCCGCTTTATGGCTACACCTTC.

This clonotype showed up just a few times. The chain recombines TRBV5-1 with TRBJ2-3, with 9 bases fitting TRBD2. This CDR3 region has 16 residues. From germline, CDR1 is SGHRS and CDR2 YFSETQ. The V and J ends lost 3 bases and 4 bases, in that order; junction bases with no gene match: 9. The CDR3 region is CASSSLAGAGPDTQYF. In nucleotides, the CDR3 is TGCGCCAGCAGCTCCTTAGCGGGAGCGGGTCCAGATACGCAGTATTTT.

The CDR3 sequence is CSARDRGGEAFF. The DNA for the CDR3 is TGCAGTGCTAGAGACAGGGGCGGTGAAGCTTTCTTT. The chain employs TRBV20-1 and TRBJ1-1; TRBD1 is a possible D gene (6 bases). This CDR3 comprises 12 residues. Germline-derived CDR1 and CDR2 are DFQATT and SNEGSKA (reference sequence). Trimming removed 0 bases from V and 7 bases from J, with 9 bases in between.

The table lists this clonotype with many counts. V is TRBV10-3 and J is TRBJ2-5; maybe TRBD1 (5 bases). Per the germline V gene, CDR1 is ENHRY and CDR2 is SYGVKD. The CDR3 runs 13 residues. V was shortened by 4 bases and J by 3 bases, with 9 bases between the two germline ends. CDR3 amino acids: CAISGSTEETQYF. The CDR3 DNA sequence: TGTGCCATCAGTGGTTCGACAGAAGAGACCCAGTACTTC.

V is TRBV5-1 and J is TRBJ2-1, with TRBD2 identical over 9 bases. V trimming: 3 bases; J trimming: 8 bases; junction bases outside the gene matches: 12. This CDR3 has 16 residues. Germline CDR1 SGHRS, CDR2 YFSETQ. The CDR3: CASSSPGLASIHEQFF. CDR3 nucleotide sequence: TGCGCCAGCAGCTCCCCGGGACTAGCTTCGATCCATGAGCAGTTCTTC.

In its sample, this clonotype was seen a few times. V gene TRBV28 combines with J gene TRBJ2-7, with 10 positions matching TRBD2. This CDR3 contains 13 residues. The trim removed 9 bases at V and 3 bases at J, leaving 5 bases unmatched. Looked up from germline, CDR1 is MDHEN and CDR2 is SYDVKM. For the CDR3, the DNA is TGTGCCAGTGGGACTAGCGCCAACTACGAGCAGTACTTC. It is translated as CASGTSANYEQYF.